The text below deals with one T cell receptor (beta chain). This clonotype was counted between two and nine times. Its target antigen remains unknown. Base qualities are not at hand, and no much larger clone is one base apart. Its CDR3 holds 15 amino acids, cysteine through phenylalanine. Kept here is only the CDR3 DNA, which spans 45 bases and is read in frame from base 1. The germline V gene encodes CDR1 LGHDT and CDR2 YNNKEL (reference sequence). V lost 1 base and J lost 8 bases; the stretch between them is 12 bases long. The record originates from a study of Graves' ophthalmopathy and Graves' hyperthyroidism (dated by TCRdb to 2017 to 2018). Notes on the research overall: Peripheral blood was collected before any treatment was given, at the time of initial diagnosis. The study used TCR beta repertoire signatures to distinguish Graves' ophthalmopathy from Graves' hyperthyroidism and to predict progression to ophthalmopathy. In total, under 150 blood samples were TCR-sequenced: around 42 ophthalmopathy, some 75 hyperthyroidism and about 17 hyperthyroidism-to-ophthalmopathy patients. To explore V-J signatures that separate ophthalmopathy from hyperthyroidism, a discovery set of 95 to 100 patients was enrolled, consisting of fewer than 45 with ophthalmopathy and roughly 57 with stable hyperthyroidism. For independent validation, a separate cohort was made up of some 19 hyperthyroidism patients plus 17 patients who later progressed from hyperthyroidism to ophthalmopathy. In roughly 6 hyperthyroidism patients, the T-cell repertoire of thyroid tissue was compared with the T-cell repertoire of blood. Once sampling was done, hyperthyroidism patients were given methimazole at a starting dose of 30 mg daily, while ophthalmopathy patients were given high-dose intravenous methylprednisolone. The 100 discovery patients were randomly split 7:3 into training and test sets.

For repertoire sequencing, TCR beta CDR3 regions were amplified from RNA transcripts. The first round was an RT-PCR using HTBI primers with the Qiagen OneStep RT-PCR kit, and this first round was followed by a second-round multiplex PCR, then size selection and purification. The libraries underwent paired-end sequencing with 100 bp reads on an Illumina HiSeq2000. Per the authors' processing: SOAPnuke was used to process the reads, removing any read that contained adapters or uncalled bases, had a mean Phred below 15, or lacked an exact match to the constant primer or identifier. High-quality paired reads were merged with COPE v1.2.5. Each unique nucleotide sequence was defined as a clonotype, and clonotypes were aligned to IMGT TRB V, D and J references with MiTCR v1.1. Analysis was restricted to V-J combinations with a frequency above 0.0001, which covered 99.2% of repertoires. For each V-J combination, a TCR clonal expansion and chaos score was defined as the ratio of F50 clonal expansion to chaos observed in the TCRdist matrix. Welch's t-statistics and random forest were used to reduce features to about a dozen V-J combinations, which were fed into a naive Bayes classifier. The similarity between thyroid and blood repertoires was quantified using the Morisita-Horn index. TCRdb took the public reads, trimmed them with fastp at Q25, ran MiXCR for clone calling and kept in-frame beta chains. Rows merge per CDR3 protein into single entries with the most common DNA and genes. The authors' filters were not applied to this entry. This sample lists 620,000 or so distinct CDR3 sequences; approximately 22% were detected once. The top ten constitute more than 5.5% of the sample.

Stable hyperthyroidism was defined as no progression to ophthalmopathy within 18 months of follow-up. The hyperthyroidism patients were 18 to 65 years old and newly diagnosed, with a disease duration of less than 2 months. Patients with other autoimmune diseases, uncontrolled infections, pregnancy or lactation were excluded from the study. Clinical symptoms, serum thyroxine, TRAb, thyroid ultrasound and orbital computed tomography formed the basis of the diagnosis. Ficoll-Paque density gradient centrifugation was used to isolate PBMCs from about 9.4 ml of fresh peripheral blood. Trizol reagent was used to extract the total RNA, and its quality was then checked on an Agilent 2100 Bioanalyzer. What the research found in general, with its limitations: No statistical method was used to set the sample size in advance, and the investigators knew which group each participant was assigned to. In validation, the model predicted ophthalmopathy progression with about 71% sensitivity and about 73% specificity; eleven to twelve predicted patients were CT-confirmed with GO in a median of around 6 months. Most expanded thyroid clonotypes with frequency above 0.001 were also detected in blood, suggesting blood repertoires may reflect the thyroid immune response. In cross-validation, the 13-signature model distinguished ophthalmopathy from stable hyperthyroidism with about 90% sensitivity and approximately 81% specificity, and in the test set the corresponding values were roughly 80% and 76%.

The chain employs TRBV3-1 and TRBJ1-6; TRBD1 might be the D gene, on 6 matching bases. The source material was peripheral blood. The origin of this receptor is a woman between 18 and 29 years old with stable Graves' hyperthyroidism. Some clones in this sample may be carry-over from other donors' samples. Donor details come from another sample of the same person, matched by shared clones. CDR3 protein: CASSQGQGRDSPLHF. The DNA sequence is given as TGTGCCAGCAGCCAAGGCCAGGGGAGAGATTCACCCCTCCACTTT.